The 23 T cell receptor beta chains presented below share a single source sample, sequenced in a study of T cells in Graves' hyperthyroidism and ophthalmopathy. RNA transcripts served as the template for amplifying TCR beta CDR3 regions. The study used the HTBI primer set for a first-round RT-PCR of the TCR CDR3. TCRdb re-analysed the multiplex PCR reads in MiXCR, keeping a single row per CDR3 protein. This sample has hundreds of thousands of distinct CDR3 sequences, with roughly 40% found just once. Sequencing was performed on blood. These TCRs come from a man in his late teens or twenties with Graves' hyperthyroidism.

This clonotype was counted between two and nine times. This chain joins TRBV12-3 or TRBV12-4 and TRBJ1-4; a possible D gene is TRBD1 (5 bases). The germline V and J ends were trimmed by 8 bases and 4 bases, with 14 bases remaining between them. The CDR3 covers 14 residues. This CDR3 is CASSPAGSNEKLFF. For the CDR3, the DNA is TGTGCCAGCTCACCAGCAGGGAGTAATGAAAAACTGTTTTTT.

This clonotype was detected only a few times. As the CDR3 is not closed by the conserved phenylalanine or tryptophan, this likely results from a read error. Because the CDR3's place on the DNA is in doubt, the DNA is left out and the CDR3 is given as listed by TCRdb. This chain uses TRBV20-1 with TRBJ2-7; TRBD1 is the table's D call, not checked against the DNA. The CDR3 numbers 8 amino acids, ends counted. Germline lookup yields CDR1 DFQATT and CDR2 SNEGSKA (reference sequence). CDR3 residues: CSASGSPL.

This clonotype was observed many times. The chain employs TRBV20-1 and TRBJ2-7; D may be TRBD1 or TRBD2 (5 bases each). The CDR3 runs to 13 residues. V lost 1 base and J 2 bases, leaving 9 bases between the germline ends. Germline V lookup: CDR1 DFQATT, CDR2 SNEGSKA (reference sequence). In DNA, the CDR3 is TGCAGTGCTAGAGGGGACCAAGCCTACGAGCAGTACTTC. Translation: CSARGDQAYEQYF.

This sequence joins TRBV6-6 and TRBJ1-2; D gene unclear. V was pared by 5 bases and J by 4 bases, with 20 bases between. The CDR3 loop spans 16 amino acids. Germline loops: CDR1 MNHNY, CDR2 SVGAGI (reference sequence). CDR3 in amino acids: CASSLLGPSFGYGYTF. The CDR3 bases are TGTGCCAGCAGTCTACTCGGTCCCAGTTTCGGCTATGGCTACACCTTC.

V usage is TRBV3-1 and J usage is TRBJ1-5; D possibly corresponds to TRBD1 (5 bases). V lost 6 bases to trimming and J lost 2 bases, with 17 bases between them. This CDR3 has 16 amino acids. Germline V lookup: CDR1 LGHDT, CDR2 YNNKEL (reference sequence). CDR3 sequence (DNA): TGTGCCAGCAGTTATGCGGCAGGGTTAGGCAATCAGCCCCAGCATTTT. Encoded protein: CASSYAAGLGNQPQHF.

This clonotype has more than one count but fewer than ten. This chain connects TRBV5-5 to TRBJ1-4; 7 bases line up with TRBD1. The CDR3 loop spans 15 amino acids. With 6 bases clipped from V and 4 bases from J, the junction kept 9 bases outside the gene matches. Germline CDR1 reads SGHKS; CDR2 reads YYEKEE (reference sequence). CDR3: CASTRGQDLNEKLFF. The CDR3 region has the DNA TGTGCCAGCACCCGAGGACAGGACCTTAATGAAAAACTGTTTTTT.

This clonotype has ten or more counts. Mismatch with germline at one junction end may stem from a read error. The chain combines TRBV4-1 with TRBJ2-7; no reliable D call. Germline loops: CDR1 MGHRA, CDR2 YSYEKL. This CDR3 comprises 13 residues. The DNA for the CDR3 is TGTGCCAGCAGTGGCACTGGACCGTACGAGCAGTACTTC. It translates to CASSGTGPYEQYF.

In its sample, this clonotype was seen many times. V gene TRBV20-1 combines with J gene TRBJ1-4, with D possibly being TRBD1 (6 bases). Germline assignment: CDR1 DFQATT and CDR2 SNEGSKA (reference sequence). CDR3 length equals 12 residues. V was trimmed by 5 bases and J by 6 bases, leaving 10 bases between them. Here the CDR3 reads CSAGRTDEKLFF. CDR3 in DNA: TGCAGTGCTGGCCGGACAGATGAAAAACTGTTTTTT.

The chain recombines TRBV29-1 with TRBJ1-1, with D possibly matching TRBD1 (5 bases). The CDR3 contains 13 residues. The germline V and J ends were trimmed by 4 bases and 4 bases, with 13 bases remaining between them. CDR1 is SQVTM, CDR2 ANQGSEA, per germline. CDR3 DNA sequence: TGCAGCGTTGTCTTGGGGGAGGTCACTGAAGCTTTCTTT. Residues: CSVVLGEVTEAFF. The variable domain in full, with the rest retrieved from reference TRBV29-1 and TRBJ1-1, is SAVISQKPSRDICQRGTSLTIQCQVDSQVTMMFWYRQQPGQSLTLIATANQGSEATYESGFVIDKFPISRPNLTFSTLTVSNMSPEDSSIYLCSVVLGEVTEAFFGQGTRLTVV.

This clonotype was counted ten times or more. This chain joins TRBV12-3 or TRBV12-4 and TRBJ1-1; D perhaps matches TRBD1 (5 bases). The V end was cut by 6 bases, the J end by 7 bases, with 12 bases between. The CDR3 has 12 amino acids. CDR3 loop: CASRPWDGEAFF. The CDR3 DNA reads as TGTGCCAGCAGACCCTGGGACGGTGAAGCTTTCTTT.

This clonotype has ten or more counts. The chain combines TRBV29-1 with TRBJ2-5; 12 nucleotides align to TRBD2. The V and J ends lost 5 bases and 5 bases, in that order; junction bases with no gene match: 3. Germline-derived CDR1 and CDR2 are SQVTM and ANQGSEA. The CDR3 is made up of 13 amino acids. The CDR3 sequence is CSVSTSGGETQYF. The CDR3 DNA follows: TGCAGCGTTTCGACTAGCGGGGGTGAGACCCAGTACTTC.

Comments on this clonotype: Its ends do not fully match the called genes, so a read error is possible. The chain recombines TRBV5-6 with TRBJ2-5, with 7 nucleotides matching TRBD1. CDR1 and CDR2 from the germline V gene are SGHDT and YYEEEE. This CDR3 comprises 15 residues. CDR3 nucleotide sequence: TGCGCCAGCAGCCACCACAGGGGAATAGGAGAGACCCAGTACTTC. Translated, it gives CASSHHRGIGETQYF. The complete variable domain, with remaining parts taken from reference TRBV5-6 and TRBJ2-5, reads DAGVTQSPTHLIKTRGQQVTLRCSPKSGHDTVSWYQQALGQGPQFIFQYYEEEERQRGNFPDRFSGHQFPNYSSELNVNALLLGDSALYLCASSHHRGIGETQYFGPGTRLLVL.

In DNA form, the CDR3 reads TGTGCCAGCAGCTTGAGACAGGCCGGCGGGGAGCTGTTTTTT. It specifies CASSLRQAGGELFF. The chain combines TRBV11-3 with TRBJ2-2; possibly TRBD1 for D (6 bases). Trimming shortened V by 3 bases and J by 7 bases, and 12 bases separated the two germline ends. This CDR3 spans 14 amino acids. CDR1 is SGHNT, CDR2 YENEEA, per germline. Full variable domain (rest looked up from reference TRBV11-3 and TRBJ2-2): EAGVVQSPRYKIIEKKQPVAFWCNPISGHNTLYWYLQNLGQGPELLIRYENEEAVDDSQLPKDRFSAERLKGVDSTLKIQPAELGDSAVYLCASSLRQAGGELFFGEGSRLTVL.

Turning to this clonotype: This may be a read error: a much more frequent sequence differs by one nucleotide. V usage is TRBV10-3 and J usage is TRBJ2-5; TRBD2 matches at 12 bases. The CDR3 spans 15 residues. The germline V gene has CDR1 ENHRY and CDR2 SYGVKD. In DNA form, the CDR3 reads TGTGCCATCAGGGGGACTAGCGGGTCTCAAGAGGCCCAGTACTTC. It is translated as CAIRGTSGSQEAQYF.

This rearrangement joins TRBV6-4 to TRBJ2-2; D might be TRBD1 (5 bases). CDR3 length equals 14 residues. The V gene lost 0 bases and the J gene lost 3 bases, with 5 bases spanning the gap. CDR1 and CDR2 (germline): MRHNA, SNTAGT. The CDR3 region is CASSDSTDTGELFF. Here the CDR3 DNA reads TGTGCCAGCAGTGACTCGACAGACACCGGGGAGCTGTTTTTT.

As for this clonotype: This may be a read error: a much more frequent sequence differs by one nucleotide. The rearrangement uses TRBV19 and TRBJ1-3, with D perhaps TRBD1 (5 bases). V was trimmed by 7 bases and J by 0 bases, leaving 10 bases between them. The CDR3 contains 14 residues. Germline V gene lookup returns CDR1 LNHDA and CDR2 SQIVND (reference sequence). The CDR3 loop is CASTRGHSGNTIYF. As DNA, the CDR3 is TGTGCCAGTACGAGGGGCCACTCTGGAAACACCATATATTTT.

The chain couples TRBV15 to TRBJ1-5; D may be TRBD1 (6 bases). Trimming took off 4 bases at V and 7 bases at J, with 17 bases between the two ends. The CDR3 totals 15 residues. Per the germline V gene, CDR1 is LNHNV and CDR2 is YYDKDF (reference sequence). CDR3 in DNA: TGTGCCACCAGCAACAGGGAACGGGGAGACCAGCCCCAGCATTTT. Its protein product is CATSNRERGDQPQHF.

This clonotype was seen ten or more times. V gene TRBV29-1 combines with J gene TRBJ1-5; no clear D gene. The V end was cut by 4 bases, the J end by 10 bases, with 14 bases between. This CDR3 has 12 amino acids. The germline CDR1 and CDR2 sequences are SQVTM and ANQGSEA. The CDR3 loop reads CSVGSGVSPQHF. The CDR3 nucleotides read TGCAGCGTTGGGTCCGGCGTTAGTCCCCAGCATTTT. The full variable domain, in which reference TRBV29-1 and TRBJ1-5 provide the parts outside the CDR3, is SAVISQKPSRDICQRGTSLTIQCQVDSQVTMMFWYRQQPGQSLTLIATANQGSEATYESGFVIDKFPISRPNLTFSTLTVSNMSPEDSSIYLCSVGSGVSPQHFGDGTRLSIL.

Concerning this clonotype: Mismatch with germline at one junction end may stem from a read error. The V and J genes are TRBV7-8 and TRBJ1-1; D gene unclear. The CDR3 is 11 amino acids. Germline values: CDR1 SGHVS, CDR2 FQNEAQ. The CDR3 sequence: CAGSSGVQAFF. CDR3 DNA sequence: TGCGCCGGCAGCTCTGGCGTCCAAGCTTTCTTT.

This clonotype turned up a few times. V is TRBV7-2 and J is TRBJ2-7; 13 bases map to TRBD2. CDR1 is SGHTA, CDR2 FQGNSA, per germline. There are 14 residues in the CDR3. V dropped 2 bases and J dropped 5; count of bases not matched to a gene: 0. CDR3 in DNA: TGTGCCAGCAGCTTAACTAGCGGGAGGGACGAGCAGTACTTC. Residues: CASSLTSGRDEQYF.

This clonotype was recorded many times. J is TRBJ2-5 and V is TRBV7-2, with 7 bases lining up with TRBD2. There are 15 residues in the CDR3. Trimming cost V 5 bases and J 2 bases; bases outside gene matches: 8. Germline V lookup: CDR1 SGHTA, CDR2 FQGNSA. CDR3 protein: CASSPGGREQETQYF. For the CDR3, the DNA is TGTGCCAGCAGCCCAGGAGGGCGGGAGCAAGAGACCCAGTACTTC.

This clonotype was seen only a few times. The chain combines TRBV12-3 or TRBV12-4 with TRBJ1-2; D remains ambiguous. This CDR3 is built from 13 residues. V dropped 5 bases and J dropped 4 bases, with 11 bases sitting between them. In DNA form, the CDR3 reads TGTGCCAGCAGTCCCGGGGAGTCCTATGGCTACACCTTC. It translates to CASSPGESYGYTF.

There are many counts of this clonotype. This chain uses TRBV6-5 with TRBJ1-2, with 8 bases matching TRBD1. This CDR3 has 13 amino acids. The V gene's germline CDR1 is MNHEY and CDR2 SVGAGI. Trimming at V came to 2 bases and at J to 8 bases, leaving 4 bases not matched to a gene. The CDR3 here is CASSYGQGVGYTF. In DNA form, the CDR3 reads TGTGCCAGCAGTTACGGACAGGGCGTAGGCTACACCTTC.